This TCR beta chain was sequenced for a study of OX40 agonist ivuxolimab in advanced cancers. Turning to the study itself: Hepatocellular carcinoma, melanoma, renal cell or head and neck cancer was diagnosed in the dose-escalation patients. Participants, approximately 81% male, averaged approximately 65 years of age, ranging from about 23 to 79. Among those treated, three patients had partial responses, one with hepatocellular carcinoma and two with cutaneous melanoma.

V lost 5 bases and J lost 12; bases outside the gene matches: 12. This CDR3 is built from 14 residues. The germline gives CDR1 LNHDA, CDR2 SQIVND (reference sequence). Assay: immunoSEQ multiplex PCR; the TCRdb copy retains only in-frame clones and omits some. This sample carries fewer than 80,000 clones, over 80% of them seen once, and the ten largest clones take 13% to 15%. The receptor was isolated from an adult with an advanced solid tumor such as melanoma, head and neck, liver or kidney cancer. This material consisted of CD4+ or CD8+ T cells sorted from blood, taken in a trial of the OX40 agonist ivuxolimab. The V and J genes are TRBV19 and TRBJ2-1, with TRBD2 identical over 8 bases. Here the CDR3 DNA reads TGTGCCAGTAGTCCCGGGCTAGCGGGTACCCGGCAGTTCTTC. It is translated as CASSPGLAGTRQFF.